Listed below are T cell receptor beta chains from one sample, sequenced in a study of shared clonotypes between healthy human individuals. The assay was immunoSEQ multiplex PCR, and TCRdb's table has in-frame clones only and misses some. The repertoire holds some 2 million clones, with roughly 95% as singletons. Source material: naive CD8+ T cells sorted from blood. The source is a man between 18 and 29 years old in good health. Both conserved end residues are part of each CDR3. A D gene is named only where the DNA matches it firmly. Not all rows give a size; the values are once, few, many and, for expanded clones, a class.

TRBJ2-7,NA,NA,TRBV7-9,TGTGCCAGCAGCTCGTGGGACCGCTACGAGCAGTACTTC,CASSSWDRYEQYF
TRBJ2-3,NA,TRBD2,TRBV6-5,TGTGCCAGCAGTTACTCGCGGGGGTCAGATACGCAGTATTTT,CASSYSRGSDTQYF
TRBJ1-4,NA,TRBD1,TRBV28,TGTGCCAGCACCCTTGGGACAGGGTGGAATGAAAAACTGTTTTTT,CASTLGTGWNEKLFF
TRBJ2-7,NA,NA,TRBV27,TGTGCCAGCAGTTTAAAGGGAGGCAGGGCCCACGAGCAGTACTTC,CASSLKGGRAHEQYF
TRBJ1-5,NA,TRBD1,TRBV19,TGTGCCAGTAGCGAGGACAGGGAGGGCAATCAGCCCCAGCATTTT,CASSEDREGNQPQHF
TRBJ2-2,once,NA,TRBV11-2,TGTGCCAGCAGCTTACCCGGGACGTTGAACACCGGGGAGCTGTTTTTT,CASSLPGTLNTGELFF
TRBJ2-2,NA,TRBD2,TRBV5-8,TGTGCCAGCAGCTGGGGACTAGCGGCGAACACCGGGGAGCTGTTTTTT,CASSWGLAANTGELFF
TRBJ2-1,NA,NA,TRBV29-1,TGCAGCGCTGATACTAGCTTGGACAATGAGCAGTTCTTC,CSADTSLDNEQFF
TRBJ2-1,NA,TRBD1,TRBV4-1,TGCGCCAGCACTCTAATGTCGGGACAGGGTTACAATGAGCAGTTCTTC,CASTLMSGQGYNEQFF
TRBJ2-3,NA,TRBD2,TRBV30,TGTGCCTGGAGTCGGACTAGCGGATCCACAGATACGCAGTATTTT,CAWSRTSGSTDTQYF
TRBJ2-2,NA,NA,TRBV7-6,TGTGCCAGCAGCTTAGGGTCCGGGGAGCTGTTTTTT,CASSLGSGELFF
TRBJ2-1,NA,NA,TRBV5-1,TGCGCCAGCAGCTTAGGGGAAGACAATGAGCAGTTCTTC,CASSLGEDNEQFF
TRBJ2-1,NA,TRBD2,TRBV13,TGTGCCAGCAGCTTAGGGTCTATTGAGGGAGGGTACAATGAGCAGTTCTTC,CASSLGSIEGGYNEQFF
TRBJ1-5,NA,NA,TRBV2,TGTGCCAGCAGTGAGATTGTGTCAGAAGTAGGCCAGCCCCAGCATTTT,CASSEIVSEVGQPQHF
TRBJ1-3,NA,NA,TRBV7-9,TGTGCCAGCAGCTCAACGGGAGGGGCCTTCTCTGGAAACACCATATATTTT,CASSSTGGAFSGNTIYF
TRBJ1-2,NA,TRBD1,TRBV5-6,TGTGCCAGCAGCTTGGGGGACAGTCACTATGGCTACACCTTC,CASSLGDSHYGYTF
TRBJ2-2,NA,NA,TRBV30,TGTGCCTGGAGTGGGCAGGGGTGGGACGGGGAGCTGTTTTTT,CAWSGQGWDGELFF
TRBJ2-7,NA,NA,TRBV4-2,TGTGCCAGCAGCCAAGTCTCCTACGAGCAGTACTTC,CASSQVSYEQYF
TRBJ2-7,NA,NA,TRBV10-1,TGCGCCAGCAGTGGGGACGTCTCCTACGAGCAGTACTTC,CASSGDVSYEQYF
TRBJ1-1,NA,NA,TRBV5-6,TGTGCCAGCAGCACTTCGAACACTGAAGCTTTCTTT,CASSTSNTEAFF
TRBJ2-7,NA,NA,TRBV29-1,TGCAGCGTTCGAGGCGGGGAAAATCTGACCTACGAGCAGTACTTC,CSVRGGENLTYEQYF
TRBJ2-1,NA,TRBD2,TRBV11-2,TGTGCCAGCAGCTTAGATCTAGCGGGCGTATCGAATGAGCAGTTCTTC,CASSLDLAGVSNEQFF